The subject of this entry is one T cell receptor beta chain. As yet, its antigen is unknown. No infections or other immune events were documented during collection. The repertoire was sequenced with immunoSEQ multiplex PCR; TCRdb's copy has only in-frame clones and lacks some. Of 91,000 or so clones listed, 85% to 90% were seen once; the top ten hold around 4%. The sample belongs to a study of identifying expanded T cells in peripheral blood. The study, taken as a whole, reports: About 1.3 clones differed between technical replicates, versus about 17 and 20 over time. Variance in clone template counts between approximately two-week samples significantly increased with total template count across all healthy donors.

The source of this sequence is a person aged 18 to 69 in good health. The sample comprised blood.

Here the CDR3 DNA reads TGTGCCAGCAGCTTGGCAGGGGGAGAGGGGAAACTGTTTTTT. Translated: CASSLAGGEGKLFF. The chain employs TRBV5-6 and TRBJ1-4, with 7 bases identical to TRBD1. Germline CDR1 is SGHDT and CDR2 is YYEEEE. V dropped 0 bases and J dropped 11; count of bases not matched to a gene: 7. The CDR3 has 14 residues. Supplemented by reference TRBV5-6 and TRBJ1-4, the full variable domain reads DAGVTQSPTHLIKTRGQQVTLRCSPKSGHDTVSWYQQALGQGPQFIFQYYEEEERQRGNFPDRFSGHQFPNYSSELNVNALLLGDSALYLCASSLAGGEGKLFFGSGTQLSVL.